This T cell receptor (beta chain) was sequenced for a study of Graves' ophthalmopathy and Graves' hyperthyroidism. Study-wide points: Most thyroid clonotypes with frequency above 0.001 were detected in blood too. Distinction of ophthalmopathy from stable hyperthyroidism by a 13-signature model reached roughly 88% sensitivity and about 80% specificity.

Germline assignment: CDR1 MGHDK and CDR2 SYGVNS. The CDR3 has 14 amino acids. The V end lost 5 bases, the J end lost 9 bases, and 19 bases lay between the germline ends. Every ophthalmopathy donor presented moderate-to-severe activity, CAS ≥3, NOSPECS ≥4 and duration under 3 months. Reliance was placed on clinical symptoms, serum thyroxine, TRAb, thyroid ultrasound and orbital computed tomography for diagnosis. RNA transcripts yielded amplified TCR beta CDR3 regions. HTBI-primed first-round RT-PCR preceded second-round multiplex PCR. TCRdb re-called the multiplex PCR reads through MiXCR, storing one row per CDR3 protein. This sample carries about 640,000 distinct CDR3 sequences, 35% to 50% of them seen once, and the ten largest clones take 2.5% to 3.5%. On this clonotype itself: The antigen is unknown.

What was sequenced was peripheral blood. The TCR comes from an adult man with Graves' ophthalmopathy. V gene TRBV25-1 combines with J gene TRBJ2-5; D perhaps matches TRBD1 (5 bases). In DNA, the CDR3 is TGTGCCAGCAGTACACAGGACCCCGCAAAGGCCCAGTACTTC. Translation gives CASSTQDPAKAQYF.